This T cell receptor beta chain was sequenced during a study of identical twins. TCRdb analysed the 5' RACE reads with MiXCR anew, one entry per CDR3 protein. The repertoire includes hundreds of thousands of distinct CDR3 sequences, more than 9% of them detected once, and under 2% sits in the top ten. The length of the CDR3 is 13 residues. Trimming removed 0 bases at V and 3 bases at J, with 4 bases between. Per the germline V gene, CDR1 is SGDLS and CDR2 is YYNGEE. These records were also assigned to another study, of yellow fever vaccine responses in identical twins.

The rearrangement uses TRBV9 and TRBJ1-5, with D hard to call. The source material was PBMCs. The clonotype was recovered from a young woman in good health. This chain's CDR3 is CASSVDTNQPQHF. CDR3 coding DNA: TGTGCCAGCAGCGTAGATACCAATCAGCCCCAGCATTTT.